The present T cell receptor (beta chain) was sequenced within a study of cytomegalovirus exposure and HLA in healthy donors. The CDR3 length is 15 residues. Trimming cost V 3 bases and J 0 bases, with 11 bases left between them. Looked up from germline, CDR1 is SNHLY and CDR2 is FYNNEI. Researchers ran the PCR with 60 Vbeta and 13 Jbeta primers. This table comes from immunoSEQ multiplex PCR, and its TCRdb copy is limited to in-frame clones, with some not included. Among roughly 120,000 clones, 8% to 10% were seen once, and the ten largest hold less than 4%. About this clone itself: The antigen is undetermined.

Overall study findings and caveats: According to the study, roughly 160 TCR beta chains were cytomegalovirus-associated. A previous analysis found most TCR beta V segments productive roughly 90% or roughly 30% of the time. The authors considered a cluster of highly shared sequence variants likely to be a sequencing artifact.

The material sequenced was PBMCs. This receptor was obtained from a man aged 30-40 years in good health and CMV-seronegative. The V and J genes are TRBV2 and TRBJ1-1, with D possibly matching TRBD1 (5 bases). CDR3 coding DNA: TGTGCCAGCAGTGACCCGGGACTCATGAACACTGAAGCTTTCTTT. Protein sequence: CASSDPGLMNTEAFF.